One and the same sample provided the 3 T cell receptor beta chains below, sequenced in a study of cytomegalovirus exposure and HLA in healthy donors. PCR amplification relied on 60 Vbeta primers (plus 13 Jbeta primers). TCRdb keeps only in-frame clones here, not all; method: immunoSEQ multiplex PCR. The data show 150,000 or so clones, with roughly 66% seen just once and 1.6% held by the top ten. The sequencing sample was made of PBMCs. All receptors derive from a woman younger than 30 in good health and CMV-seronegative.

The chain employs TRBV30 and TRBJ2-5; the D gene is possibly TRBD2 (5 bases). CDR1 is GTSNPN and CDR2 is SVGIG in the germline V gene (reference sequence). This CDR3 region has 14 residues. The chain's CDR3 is CAYGGSTSKRPQYF. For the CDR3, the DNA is TGTGCATACGGCGGGTCTACATCGAAGAGACCCCAGTACTTC.

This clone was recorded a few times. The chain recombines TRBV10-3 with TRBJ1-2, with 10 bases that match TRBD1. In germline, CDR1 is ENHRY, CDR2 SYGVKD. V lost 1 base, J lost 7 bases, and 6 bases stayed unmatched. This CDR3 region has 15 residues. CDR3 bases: TGTGCCATCAGTGAGTTGACAGGGGGCGTCGGTGGCTACACCTTC. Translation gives CAISELTGGVGGYTF.

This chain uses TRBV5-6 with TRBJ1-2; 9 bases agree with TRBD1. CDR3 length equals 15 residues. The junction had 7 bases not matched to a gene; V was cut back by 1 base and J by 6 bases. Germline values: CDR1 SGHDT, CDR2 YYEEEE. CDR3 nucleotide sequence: TGTGCCAGCAGCTTGCATGGGACAGGGAGGAATGGCTACACCTTC. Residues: CASSLHGTGRNGYTF.